This T cell receptor (beta chain) was profiled in a study of cytomegalovirus exposure and HLA in healthy donors. PCR employed 60 Vbeta and 13 Jbeta primers. TCRdb's copy holds only in-frame clones and misses some; the assay was immunoSEQ multiplex PCR. Counted here are around 180,000 clones, over 80% occurring once; the ten biggest clones make up 1% to 1.5%. The CDR3 runs 14 residues. Trimming left V 2 bases short and J 1 base short, with 8 bases between. CDR1 is MNHEY and CDR2 is SVGAGI in the germline V gene. As to this clone: Its antigen is unidentified.

Study outcomes and limitations: TCR beta V- and J-gene trimming was later associated with a missense DCLRE1C variant. The investigators catalogued 160 or so TCR beta chains as cytomegalovirus-associated. Earlier analysis found most TCR beta V segments productive about 87% or about 30% of the time. Researchers had no immune exposure information except CMV serostatus available.

The TCR comes from a boy under 10 years old in good health and CMV-seronegative. This chain connects TRBV6-5 to TRBJ1-1; no clear D. Sequencing was performed on PBMCs. Here the CDR3 DNA reads TGTGCCAGCAGTTACGGTCGAGGGAACACTGAAGCTTTCTTT. Translated, it gives CASSYGRGNTEAFF.